A selection of T cell receptor beta chains follows, all from one sample in a study of monozygotic twins with inflammatory bowel disease. With the 5' RACE reads reprocessed, TCRdb shows one record per CDR3 protein and no DNA. Seen in this sample are about 440,000 distinct CDR3 sequences; the ten most common clones hold roughly 2.2%. Sample: blood. These receptor sequences come from a human donor with ulcerative colitis or Crohn's disease, or a healthy co-twin of an affected twin (not recorded which). The CDR3 runs from the conserved cysteine through the conserved F or W.

j_call: TRBJ2-1; v_call: TRBV12-3/TRBV12-4; cdr3_aa: CASSLSASGSGGEQFF
j_call: TRBJ2-6; v_call: TRBV20-1; cdr3_aa: CSASLGSGANVLTF
j_call: TRBJ2-2; v_call: TRBV6-5; cdr3_aa: CASSYSTPSGRGELFF
j_call: TRBJ2-7; v_call: TRBV6-5; cdr3_aa: CASSYVASGVYEQYF
j_call: TRBJ2-3; v_call: TRBV5-1; cdr3_aa: CASSPGSVADTQYF
j_call: TRBJ2-1; v_call: TRBV29-1; cdr3_aa: CSVEEGVHNEQFF
j_call: TRBJ1-2; v_call: TRBV6-1; cdr3_aa: CASRLSGNYGYTF
j_call: TRBJ1-2; v_call: TRBV6-5; cdr3_aa: CASSYSSQPPNYGYTF
j_call: TRBJ1-1; v_call: TRBV28; cdr3_aa: CASSITGGAGDTEAFF
j_call: TRBJ2-7; v_call: TRBV9; cdr3_aa: CASSKTGAVDEQYF
j_call: TRBJ2-3; v_call: TRBV12-3/TRBV12-4; cdr3_aa: CASSLARSTDTQYF
j_call: TRBJ2-3; v_call: TRBV7-3; cdr3_aa: CASSLMGADTDTQYF
j_call: TRBJ2-2; v_call: TRBV6-1; cdr3_aa: CASSPRGVINTGELFF
j_call: TRBJ1-3; v_call: TRBV18; cdr3_aa: CASSPLDTSSGNTIYF
j_call: TRBJ2-1; v_call: TRBV5-7; cdr3_aa: CASSCMHTGCSEQFF
j_call: TRBJ2-7; v_call: TRBV19; cdr3_aa: CASSISSSVQSYEQYF
j_call: TRBJ2-3; v_call: TRBV30; cdr3_aa: CAWSAPGTGITDTQYF
j_call: TRBJ1-1; v_call: TRBV7-9; cdr3_aa: CASSLGAQNTEAFF
j_call: TRBJ1-2; v_call: TRBV2; cdr3_aa: CASSEDAWGGRKVYTF
j_call: TRBJ2-2; v_call: TRBV7-2; cdr3_aa: CASSTGGDRELFF
j_call: TRBJ1-4; v_call: TRBV6-1; cdr3_aa: CASSSTGGTNEKLFF
j_call: TRBJ1-3; v_call: TRBV6-5; cdr3_aa: CASSLDRNSGNTIYF
j_call: TRBJ2-1; v_call: TRBV20-1; cdr3_aa: CSARYPKGNEQFF
j_call: TRBJ1-5; v_call: TRBV11-2; cdr3_aa: CASSFSGFDQPQHF
j_call: TRBJ2-3; v_call: TRBV7-9; cdr3_aa: CASSPPLTDTQYF
j_call: TRBJ1-6; v_call: TRBV28; cdr3_aa: CASSFRQIHSPLHF
j_call: TRBJ2-7; v_call: TRBV4-3; cdr3_aa: CASSHAISYEQYF
j_call: TRBJ1-1; v_call: TRBV19; cdr3_aa: CATCVGAEAFF
j_call: TRBJ2-6; v_call: TRBV6-2/TRBV6-3; cdr3_aa: CASGRAGANVLTF
j_call: TRBJ1-1; v_call: TRBV2; cdr3_aa: CASSGDRVNTEAFF
j_call: TRBJ1-2; v_call: TRBV28; cdr3_aa: CASSLLGGNYGYTF
j_call: TRBJ2-6; v_call: TRBV12-3/TRBV12-4; cdr3_aa: CASSMGLSRSGANVLTF
j_call: TRBJ1-5; v_call: TRBV7-6; cdr3_aa: CASSTGPNQPQHF
j_call: TRBJ1-1; v_call: TRBV12-3/TRBV12-4; cdr3_aa: CASSLADKLGTEAFF
j_call: TRBJ1-5; v_call: TRBV19; cdr3_aa: CASSIWGTSNQPQHF
j_call: TRBJ2-7; v_call: TRBV12-3/TRBV12-4; cdr3_aa: CASSIAGAYEQYF
j_call: TRBJ2-1; v_call: TRBV2; cdr3_aa: CASSVLRANYNEQFF
j_call: TRBJ1-2; v_call: TRBV9; cdr3_aa: CASRPPGQSGGYTF
j_call: TRBJ1-2; v_call: TRBV5-1; cdr3_aa: CASSLEKETNYGYTF
j_call: TRBJ2-2; v_call: TRBV6-6; cdr3_aa: CAIFQTPVTGELFF
j_call: TRBJ1-1; v_call: TRBV10-3; cdr3_aa: CATMGGQLAFF
j_call: TRBJ1-5; v_call: TRBV5-6; cdr3_aa: CASSLRNQPQHF
j_call: TRBJ1-3; v_call: TRBV20-1; cdr3_aa: CSASTGWKAGNTIYF
j_call: TRBJ2-3; v_call: TRBV12-3/TRBV12-4; cdr3_aa: CASRPPRGGTDTQYF
j_call: TRBJ2-7; v_call: TRBV4-1; cdr3_aa: CASSLIRTPGQYSYEQYF
j_call: TRBJ2-7; v_call: TRBV20-1; cdr3_aa: CSAKHSGTSVQTEQYF
j_call: TRBJ2-7; v_call: TRBV21-1; cdr3_aa: CASSATGRLSYEQYF
j_call: TRBJ2-7; v_call: TRBV20-1; cdr3_aa: CSAPNPGQGTYEQYF
j_call: TRBJ2-3; v_call: TRBV12-3/TRBV12-4; cdr3_aa: CASSLAWTDTQYF
j_call: TRBJ2-2; v_call: TRBV20-1; cdr3_aa: CSARDGILNTGELFF
j_call: TRBJ1-1; v_call: TRBV29-1; cdr3_aa: CSVAQGARDTEAFF
j_call: TRBJ2-1; v_call: TRBV12-3/TRBV12-4; cdr3_aa: CASRPGPSSYNEQFF
j_call: TRBJ1-1; v_call: TRBV6-5; cdr3_aa: CASSFITGRTTEAFF
j_call: TRBJ1-5; v_call: TRBV6-1; cdr3_aa: CASSPTLDNQPQHF